This section outlines one T cell receptor beta chain sequence together with its context. Antigen unknown. Germline lookup yields CDR1 LNHDA and CDR2 SQIVND (reference sequence). CDR3 size: 14 residues. Trimming pared 2 bases from V and 0 bases from J, leaving 5 bases between. The data belong to a study of cytomegalovirus exposure and HLA in healthy donors. Study-wide results and caveats: A later analysis by the authors found several of the most significant clusters apparently linked to common viral pathogens. One variant, a missense change in DCLRE1C, was linked in a later analysis to TCR beta V- and J-gene trimming. A previous analysis found most TCR beta V segments productive roughly 90% or roughly 30% of the time. A later analysis found TCR association rates differed by HLA locus, highest for DRB1 and lowest for HLA-C.

The PCR was carried out with 60 Vbeta primers and 13 Jbeta primers. Here immunoSEQ multiplex PCR was the method, and the copy in TCRdb shows in-frame clones only, minus some. The sample consists of about 110,000 clones, 83% of them appearing once. The sample comprised PBMCs. The chain employs TRBV19 and TRBJ1-5; D might be TRBD1 (5 bases). The clonotype was recovered from a young man in good health and CMV-seronegative. For the CDR3, the DNA is TGTGCCAGTAGTATACAGGGTAGCAATCAGCCCCAGCATTTT. Protein product: CASSIQGSNQPQHF.